Described below is a single T cell receptor beta chain sequence and its context. This clone's antigen is unknown. Base-call qualities are not available, and no considerably larger clone is one nucleotide away. This sample was taken from a study of cytomegalovirus exposure and HLA in healthy donors (dated by TCRdb to about 2017). At the level of the whole study: An earlier analysis of around 600 of the donors reported roughly 300 Gb of sequence data and 117 million unique TCR beta sequences from 150 million to 200 million T cells. An earlier analysis of about 620 of the donors applied high-throughput TCR beta sequencing to assess whether each TCR beta V gene segment acted as functional or pseudogenic. About 280 gigabases of sequencing data and about 92 million unique TCR sequences made up an early release that covered under 750 HLA-typed donors. Among the approximately 400 genotyped donors, around 81% belonged to the genetic ancestry cluster associated with self-reported Caucasian donors. HLA typing covered class I and class II loci at four-digit resolution. Along with the roughly 700-subject first cohort, a separate validation cohort of roughly 110 different subjects was used. Four or five DR-DQ haplotypes were handled as single units for association and clustering, since linkage in the cohort was strong. To study patterns of TCR occurrence, a later analysis re-analyzed previously published TCR beta repertoires from 666 donors and added high-resolution HLA genotyping. On average, around 230,000 unique TCR beta nucleotide sequences were sequenced per donor among some 420 genotyped donors of the cohort, with roughly 18% of those sequences being non-productive. The study used immunosequencing to profile the T cell repertoires of around 600 subjects and linked those repertoires to cytomegalovirus serostatus. The number of donors typed differed by locus, with 629-630 for A, B, C, DRB1 and DQB1, approximately 500 for DQA1, nearly 610 for DPA1, and over 400 for DPB1. In the later analysis, no new phenotypic data were used to find candidate immune exposures; instead, reliance was placed on TCR beta sequences and their occurrence across donors. A later genetic analysis took genome-wide SNP genotypes for about 55% of the 666 donors and used that subset as a discovery cohort. Donor age, sex, ethnicity and CMV serostatus were compiled alongside the repertoire data. The study aimed to test whether signatures of past pathogen exposure could be identified by cataloging public T cell receptors. All discovery cohort repertoires had been generated using a single sequencing platform. High-throughput TCR immunosequencing, statistical association of individual TCRs with disease status, and machine learning were combined to predict cytomegalovirus infection status. The study at large found these results: When HLA alleles, especially DR and DQ, strongly co-occurred, TCR associations were difficult to assign to individual alleles. In vitro tests confirmed that a few of the cytomegalovirus-associated TCR beta chains recognize cytomegalovirus antigens. Compared with the roughly 700-donor mean, donors in an Asian-associated ancestry cluster had fewer N-insertions in productive TCRs, according to a later genetic analysis. According to a later analysis, parvovirus B19, influenza, CMV and Epstein-Barr virus appeared linked to several top co-occurrence clusters. Because the 87-base-pair reads could not distinguish some IMGT-functional V segments, including TRBV6-2 and TRBV6-3, those segments were excluded. The only immune exposure information available for the cohort was CMV serostatus. In a later analysis, the rate of TCR association differed among HLA loci, with DRB1 alleles having the most associated TCRs and HLA-C alleles having the fewest. HLA typing was unavailable for some donors at each locus, so association tests used only the typed subset. A total of roughly 160 TCR beta chains were listed by the study as associated with cytomegalovirus. A further reported finding was that TCR beta sequences accurately predicted the HLA-A and HLA-B alleles for most subjects in the first cohort. Presence/absence analyses assumed roughly uniform sequencing depth across donors, an assumption that may not hold. Because counts were too low, around 18 rarely observed V segments, including chromosome 9 orphons, were left out of the earlier analysis of a few hundred of the donors. The cohort was sequenced for TCR beta chains only, and without alpha or paired-chain data the features that could be detected were limited. The authors suggested that the approach could potentially be generalized to other disease states and immunological phenotypes. Correlated functional status among segregating V segments might be attributable to linkage disequilibrium, but an unknown experimental factor could not be ruled out. A cluster of highly shared sequence variants was judged likely to represent a technical artifact of the sequencing pipeline. A later genetic analysis associated a missense DCLRE1C variant with V-gene and J-gene trimming of TCR beta chains, and an independent cohort replicated the association. Most CMV-associated TCR beta chains appeared to be HLA-restricted in a later analysis, and the HLA associations seemed to be driven largely by CMV exposure. An earlier analysis of approximately 570 of the donors showed that most TCR beta V segments appeared in productive rearrangements either about 87% or about 30% of the time, which broadly matched IMGT annotations. A later analysis associated roughly 17,000 TCR beta sequences with specific HLA alleles at a false discovery rate of 0.05. Most TCR sequences were seen in very few donors, while some public TCRs were found in many individuals. Compared with equally common non-associated chains, HLA-associated TCR beta chains in a later analysis were more clonally expanded and had lower generation probabilities. The classifier was reported to diagnose cytomegalovirus status with high specificity and sensitivity in both the original cohort and the validation cohort.

Libraries were constructed by the immunoSEQ multiplex PCR assay. For the multiplex PCR, a mixture combining 60 forward primers for TCR Vbeta segments and 13 reverse primers for TCR Jbeta segments was used. The CDR3 region of rearranged TCR beta genes was amplified from genomic DNA by a multiplex PCR assay. The amplified TCR beta libraries were sequenced on the Illumina HiSeq System as 87-base-pair reads. In the source study's methods: Across the roughly 640 repertoires, a later analysis counted tens of millions of unique TCR beta chains, around 10 million of which were shared by at least two donors. Raw reads were error-corrected and collapsed into unique sequences with a nearest-neighbor algorithm that merged closely related sequences to remove PCR and sequencing errors. V, D and J gene segments were assigned by aligning CDR3 sequences to IMGT reference sequences. For a sequence to be retained, a match of at least six nucleotides to both a V gene segment and a J gene segment was required. A rearrangement counted as productive if the CDR3 had no stop codons and remained in frame with V and J, and every other rearrangement counted as non-productive. Following IMGT convention, CDR3 was defined as the stretch from the second conserved V-encoded cysteine up to the conserved J-encoded phenylalanine. In an earlier analysis of around 640 of the donors, sequences lacking an unambiguous match to a single V gene segment were excluded. In an earlier analysis of 587 of the donors, V segments were called functional above 56.7% productive rearrangements and were called segregating when the between-donor standard deviation exceeded 5%. A statistical classification framework was built to diagnose cytomegalovirus status from the catalog of TCR beta chain sequences. In a later analysis, TCR nucleotide sequences were compared against IMGT/GENE-DB human TR gene sequences so that V and J genes could be assigned. The TCRdist pipeline was used in a later analysis to assign CDR3 sequences and most-parsimonious VDJ recombination scenarios. A later analysis defined each TCR beta chain by its CDR3 amino acid sequence plus V-gene family, and excluded reads lacking a unique V-gene family. In a later analysis, approximately 640 highly shared, low-generation-probability nucleotide sequences were removed to address suspected cross-contamination and a sequencing artifact. For each public chain, a later analysis derived a clonal expansion index from normalized ranks of inferred template counts within each repertoire. Generation probabilities in a later analysis came from a VDJ recombination model fitted to out-of-frame rearrangements, and those results were checked against IGoR. In a later analysis, hypergeometric tests were used to score TCR-TCR, TCR-HLA and TCR-CMV co-occurrence, with a repertoire-size bias correction applied to TCR pairs. A later analysis estimated false discovery rates by permuting HLA or CMV assignments 20 times. In a later analysis, co-occurring TCRs were grouped using DBSCAN, and TCRdist sequence similarity was added for clustering within HLA-allele-positive subsets. Co-occurrence clustering excluded repertoires with fewer than 30,000 or more than 120,000 public chains, plus five with anomalous nucleotide sharing. Drawn from immuneACCESS, this table holds only the in-frame rearrangements with V and J called that TCRdb kept. Clones are partly lost; checked studies trace under half to an unresolved V gene and leave the rest unexplained. From that table come the V and J calls and clone size; the DNA was used to work out D and trimming. The sample table shows just under 150,000 clones, and 80% are seen once. The ten largest clones capture under 3% of the sample.

The cohort was made up of approximately 670 healthy bone marrow donors. At the time of sampling, every cohort member was nominally healthy, though immune exposures that went unrecorded were likely present. The donor tested CMV seronegative, placing the donor among the 350 or so seronegative members of the cohort. A peripheral blood sample was collected from each donor, and TCR beta sequencing was performed on peripheral blood mononuclear cells. Genomic DNA extraction from the blood cell samples was performed with the Qiagen DNeasy Blood Extraction Kit. From its cysteine to its phenylalanine, the CDR3 spans 14 amino acids. The sequence is cut down to CDR3 DNA, 42 bases in frame from base 1. CDR1 MDHEN and CDR2 SYDVKM were looked up in the germline V gene. Germline trimming: 6 bases from V, 3 bases from J; junction bases outside gene matches: 4.

The sequence links TRBV28 to TRBJ2-7; 11 junctional bases match TRBD2. Sequencing used PBMCs. The source of this sequence is a woman younger than 45 in good health and CMV-seronegative. The base sequence is TGTGCCAGCAGGGACGGGACTAGCGGCTACGAGCAGTACTTC. This encodes CASRDGTSGYEQYF.